Detailed here is one T cell receptor beta chain. TCRdb re-called the 5' RACE reads with MiXCR, one entry per CDR3 protein. The data contain about 430,000 distinct CDR3 sequences, approximately 24% of them singletons. The data are from a study of T-cell memory formation after mild COVID-19. The V gene end was trimmed by 3 bases and the J gene end by 5 bases; junction bases not matched to a gene: 11. Germline V gene data show CDR1 as SGHRS and CDR2 as YFSETQ. This CDR3 comprises 17 residues. This sequence originates from an adult woman who had mild COVID-19 (a few samples of this study predate the infection). Cell type and time point are not known. The sample consisted of PBMCs or a T cell subset sorted from them (not recorded which). V usage is TRBV5-1 and J usage is TRBJ1-1; 12 nucleotides agree with TRBD1. This chain's CDR3 is CASSSHPGQGAGTEAFF. CDR3 DNA: TGCGCCAGCAGCTCCCACCCGGGACAGGGGGCTGGGACTGAAGCTTTCTTT.